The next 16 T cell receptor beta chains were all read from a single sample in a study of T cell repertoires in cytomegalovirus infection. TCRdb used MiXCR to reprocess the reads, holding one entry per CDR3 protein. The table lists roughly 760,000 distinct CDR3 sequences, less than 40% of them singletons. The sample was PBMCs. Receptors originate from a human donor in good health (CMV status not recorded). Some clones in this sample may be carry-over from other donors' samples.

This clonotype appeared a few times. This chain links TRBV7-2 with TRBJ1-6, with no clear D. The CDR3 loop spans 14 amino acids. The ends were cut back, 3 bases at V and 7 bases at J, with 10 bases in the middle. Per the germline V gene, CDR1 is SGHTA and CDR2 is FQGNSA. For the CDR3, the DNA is TGTGCCAGCAGCTTTCTTTCCCGAAATTCACCCCTCCACTTT. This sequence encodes CASSFLSRNSPLHF.

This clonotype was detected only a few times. CDR3 DNA: TGTGCCAGCAGTTTGGAGTGGTACAACATTCAGTACTTC. Protein: CASSLEWYNIQYF. The chain has TRBV12-3 or TRBV12-4 and TRBJ2-4, with no clear D. The CDR3 is 13 residues long. Trimming removed 3 bases at V and 7 bases at J, with 10 bases between.

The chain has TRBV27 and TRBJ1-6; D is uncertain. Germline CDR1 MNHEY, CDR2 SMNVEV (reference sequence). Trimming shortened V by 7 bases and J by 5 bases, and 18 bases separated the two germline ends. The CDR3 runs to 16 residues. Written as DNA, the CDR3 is TGTGCCAGCAAACCTGCGAAGAGATTTAATAATTCACCCCTCCACTTT. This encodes CASKPAKRFNNSPLHF.

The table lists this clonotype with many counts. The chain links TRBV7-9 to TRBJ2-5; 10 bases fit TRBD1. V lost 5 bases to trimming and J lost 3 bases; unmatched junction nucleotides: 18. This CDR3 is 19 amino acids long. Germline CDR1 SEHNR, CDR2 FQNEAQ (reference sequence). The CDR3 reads CASSELRQGAVNRKETQYF. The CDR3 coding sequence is TGTGCCAGCAGCGAACTCAGACAGGGGGCGGTTAATAGGAAAGAGACCCAGTACTTC.

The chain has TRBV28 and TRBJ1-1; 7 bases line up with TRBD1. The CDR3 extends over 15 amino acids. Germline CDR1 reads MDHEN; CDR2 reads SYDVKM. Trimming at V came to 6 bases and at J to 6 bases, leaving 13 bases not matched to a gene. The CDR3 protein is CASRGPGQAISEAFF. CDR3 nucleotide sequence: TGTGCCAGCAGGGGCCCCGGACAGGCAATTTCTGAAGCTTTCTTT.

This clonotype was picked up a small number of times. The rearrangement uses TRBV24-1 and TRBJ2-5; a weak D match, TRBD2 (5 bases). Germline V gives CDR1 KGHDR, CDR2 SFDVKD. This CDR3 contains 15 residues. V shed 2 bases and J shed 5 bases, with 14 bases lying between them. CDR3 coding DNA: TGTGCCACCAGTGATTCGGGAAACGGTCGGGAGACCCAGTACTTC. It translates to CATSDSGNGRETQYF.

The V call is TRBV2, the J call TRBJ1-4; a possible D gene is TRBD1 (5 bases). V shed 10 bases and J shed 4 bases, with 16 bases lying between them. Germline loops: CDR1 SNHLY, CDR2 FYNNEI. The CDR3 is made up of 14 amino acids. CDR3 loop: CATSLRGLNEKLFF. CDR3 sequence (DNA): TGTGCCACCTCGTTGAGGGGACTTAATGAAAAACTGTTTTTT.

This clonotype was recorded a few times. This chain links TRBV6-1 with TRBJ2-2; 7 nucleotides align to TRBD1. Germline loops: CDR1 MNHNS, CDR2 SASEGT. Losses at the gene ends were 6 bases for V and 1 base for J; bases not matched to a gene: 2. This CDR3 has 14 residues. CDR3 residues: CASSRDRNTGELFF. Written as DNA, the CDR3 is TGTGCCAGCAGCCGGGACAGGAACACCGGGGAGCTGTTTTTT.

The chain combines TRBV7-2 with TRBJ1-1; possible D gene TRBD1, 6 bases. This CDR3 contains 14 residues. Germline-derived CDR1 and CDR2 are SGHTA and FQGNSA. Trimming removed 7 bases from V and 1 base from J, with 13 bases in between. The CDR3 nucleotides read TGTGCCAGCATTGAGGGACAAACGAACACTGAAGCTTTCTTT. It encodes CASIEGQTNTEAFF. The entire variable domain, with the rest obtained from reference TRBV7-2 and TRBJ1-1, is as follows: GAGVSQSPSNKVTEKGKDVELRCDPISGHTALYWYRQSLGQGLEFLIYFQGNSAPDKSGLPSDRFSAERTGGSVSTLTIQRTQQEDSAVYLCASIEGQTNTEAFFGQGTRLTVV.

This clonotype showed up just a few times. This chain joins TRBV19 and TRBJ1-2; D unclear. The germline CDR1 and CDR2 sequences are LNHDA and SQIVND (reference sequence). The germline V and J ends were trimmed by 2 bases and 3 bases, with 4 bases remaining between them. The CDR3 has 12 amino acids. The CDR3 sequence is CASSIYDYGYTF. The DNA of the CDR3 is TGTGCCAGTAGTATATATGACTATGGCTACACCTTC. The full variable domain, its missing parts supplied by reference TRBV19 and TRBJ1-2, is DGGITQSPKYLFRKEGQNVTLSCEQNLNHDAMYWYRQDPGQGLRLIYYSQIVNDFQKGDIAEGYSVSREKKESFPLTVTSAQKNPTAFYLCASSIYDYGYTFGSGTRLTVV.

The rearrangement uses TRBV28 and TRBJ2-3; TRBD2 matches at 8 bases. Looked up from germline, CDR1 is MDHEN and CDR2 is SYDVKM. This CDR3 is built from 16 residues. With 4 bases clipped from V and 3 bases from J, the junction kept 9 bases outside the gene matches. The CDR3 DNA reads TGTGCCAGCAGTTACGGACTAGCAGATGGTACAGATACGCAGTATTTT. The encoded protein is CASSYGLADGTDTQYF.

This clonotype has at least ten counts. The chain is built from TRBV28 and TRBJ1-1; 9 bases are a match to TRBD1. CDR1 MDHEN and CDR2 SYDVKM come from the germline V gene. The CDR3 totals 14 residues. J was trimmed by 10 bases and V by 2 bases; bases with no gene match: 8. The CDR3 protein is CASSLADMTGGAFF. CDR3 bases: TGTGCCAGCAGTTTAGCTGACATGACAGGGGGAGCTTTCTTT. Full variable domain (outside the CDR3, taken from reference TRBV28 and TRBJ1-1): DVKVTQSSRYLVKRTGEKVFLECVQDMDHENMFWYRQDPGLGLRLIYFSYDVKMKEKGDIPEGYSVSREKKERFSLILESASTNQTSMYLCASSLADMTGGAFFGQGTRLTVV.

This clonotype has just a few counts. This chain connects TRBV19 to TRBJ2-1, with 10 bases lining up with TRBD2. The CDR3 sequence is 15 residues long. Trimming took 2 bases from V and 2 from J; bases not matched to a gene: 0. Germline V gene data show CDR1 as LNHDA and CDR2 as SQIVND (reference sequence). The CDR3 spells CASSITSGTYNEQFF. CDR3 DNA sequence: TGTGCCAGTAGTATAACTAGCGGGACCTACAATGAGCAGTTCTTC.

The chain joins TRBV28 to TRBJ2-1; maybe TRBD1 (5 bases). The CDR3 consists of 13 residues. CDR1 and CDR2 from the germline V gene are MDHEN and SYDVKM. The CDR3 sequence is CYSRDSSYNEQFF. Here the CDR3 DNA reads TGTTACAGCAGGGATAGCTCCTACAATGAGCAGTTCTTC.

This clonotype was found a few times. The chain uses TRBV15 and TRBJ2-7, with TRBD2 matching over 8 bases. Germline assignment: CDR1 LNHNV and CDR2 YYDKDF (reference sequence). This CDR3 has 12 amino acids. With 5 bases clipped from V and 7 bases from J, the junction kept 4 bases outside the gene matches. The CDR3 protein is CATSGGTREQYF. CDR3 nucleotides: TGTGCCACCAGCGGGGGGACTAGGGAGCAGTACTTC.

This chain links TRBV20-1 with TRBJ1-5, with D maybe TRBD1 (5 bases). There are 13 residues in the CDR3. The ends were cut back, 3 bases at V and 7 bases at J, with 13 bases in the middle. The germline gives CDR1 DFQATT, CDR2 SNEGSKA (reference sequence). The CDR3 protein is CSASEGPRQPQHF. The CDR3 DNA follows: TGCAGTGCTAGCGAGGGGCCCCGACAGCCCCAGCATTTT.